This TCR beta chain comes out of a study of T cells in Graves' hyperthyroidism and ophthalmopathy. Study-wide context: Pretreatment peripheral blood was obtained at initial diagnosis.

Germline lookup yields CDR1 SEHNR and CDR2 FQNEAQ (reference sequence). This CDR3 has 22 amino acids. V was trimmed by 5 bases and J by 4 bases, leaving 37 bases between them. Those with hyperthyroidism were 18 to 65 years old, newly diagnosed, and ill for under 2 months. Using approximately 10 ml of fresh peripheral blood, PBMCs were prepared. Amplification of TCR beta CDR3 regions was performed using RNA transcripts as template. HTBI primers were employed in a first-round RT-PCR of the TCR CDR3. MiXCR, applied by TCRdb to the multiplex PCR reads, yields one record per CDR3 protein. The sample has some 600,000 distinct CDR3 sequences; around 13% are singletons.

Sequenced: blood. The J gene is TRBJ2-3, the V gene TRBV7-9; D could derive from TRBD1 or TRBD2 (7 bases each). The clonotype comes from a woman aged 25 to 39 with Graves' hyperthyroidism that later progressed to Graves' ophthalmopathy. This CDR3 reads CASSIFSGLRQGGTLAADTQYF. The DNA for the CDR3 is TGTGCCAGCAGCATCTTCTCGGGACTCCGACAGGGAGGGACCCTAGCGGCAGATACGCAGTATTTT.